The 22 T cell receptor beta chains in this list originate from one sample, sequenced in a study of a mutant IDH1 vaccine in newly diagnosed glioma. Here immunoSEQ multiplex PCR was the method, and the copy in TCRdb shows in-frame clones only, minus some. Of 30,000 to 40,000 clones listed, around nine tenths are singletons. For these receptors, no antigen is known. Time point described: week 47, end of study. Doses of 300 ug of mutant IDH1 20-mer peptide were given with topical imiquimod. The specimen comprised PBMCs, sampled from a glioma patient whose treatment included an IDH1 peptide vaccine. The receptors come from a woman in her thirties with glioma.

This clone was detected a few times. The CDR3 spells CASSMALRTGDSYGYTF. The CDR3 DNA is TGTGCCAGTAGTATGGCCCTCCGGACAGGGGATTCCTATGGCTACACCTTC. The gene calls are TRBV19 and TRBJ1-2; 9 nucleotides align to TRBD1. CDR3 length equals 17 residues. After removal of 3 bases from V and 4 bases from J, the junction contained 12 bases not matched to a gene. From germline, CDR1 is LNHDA and CDR2 SQIVND (reference sequence).

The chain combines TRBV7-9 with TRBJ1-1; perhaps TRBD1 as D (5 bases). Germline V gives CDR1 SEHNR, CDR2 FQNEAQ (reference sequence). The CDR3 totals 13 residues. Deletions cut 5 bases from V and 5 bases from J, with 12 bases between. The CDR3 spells CASSAEGDTEAFF. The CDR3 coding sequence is TGTGCCAGCAGCGCGGAAGGGGATACTGAAGCTTTCTTT.

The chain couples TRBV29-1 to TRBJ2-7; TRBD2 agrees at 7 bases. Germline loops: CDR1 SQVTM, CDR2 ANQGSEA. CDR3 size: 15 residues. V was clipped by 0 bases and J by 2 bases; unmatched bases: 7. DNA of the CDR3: TGCAGCGTTGAAGAGGCTGGAAGCGGGACCTACGAGCAGTACTTC. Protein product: CSVEEAGSGTYEQYF.

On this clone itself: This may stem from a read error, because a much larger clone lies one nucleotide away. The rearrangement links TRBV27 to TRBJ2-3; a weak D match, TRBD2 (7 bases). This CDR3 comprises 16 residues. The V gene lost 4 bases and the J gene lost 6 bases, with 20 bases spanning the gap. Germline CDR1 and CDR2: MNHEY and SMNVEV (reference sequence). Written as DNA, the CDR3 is TGTGCCAGCAGTTCCTGGGGGGGCGGGGGTACGGATACGCAGTATTTT. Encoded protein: CASSSWGGGGTDTQYF.

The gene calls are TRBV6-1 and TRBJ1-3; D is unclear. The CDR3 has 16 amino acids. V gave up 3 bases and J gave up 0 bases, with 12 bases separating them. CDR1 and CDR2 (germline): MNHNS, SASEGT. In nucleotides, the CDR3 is TGTGCCAGCAGTGATTGGAGGATGGACTCTGGAAACACCATATATTTT. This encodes CASSDWRMDSGNTIYF.

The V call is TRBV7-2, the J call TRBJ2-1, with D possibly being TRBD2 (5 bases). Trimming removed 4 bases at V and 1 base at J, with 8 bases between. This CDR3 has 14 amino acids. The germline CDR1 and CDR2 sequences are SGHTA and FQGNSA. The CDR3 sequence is CASSSGGSYNEQFF. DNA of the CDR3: TGTGCCAGCAGCTCCGGCGGGTCCTACAATGAGCAGTTCTTC.

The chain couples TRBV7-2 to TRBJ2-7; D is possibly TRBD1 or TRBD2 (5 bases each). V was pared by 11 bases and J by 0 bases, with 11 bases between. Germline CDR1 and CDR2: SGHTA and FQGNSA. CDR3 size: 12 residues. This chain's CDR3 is CASGRPSYEQYF. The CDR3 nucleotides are TGTGCCTCGGGGCGGCCCTCCTACGAGCAGTACTTC.

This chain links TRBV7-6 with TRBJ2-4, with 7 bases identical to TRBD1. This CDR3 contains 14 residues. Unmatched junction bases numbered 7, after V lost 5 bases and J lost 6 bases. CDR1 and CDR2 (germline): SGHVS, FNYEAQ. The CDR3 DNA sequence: TGTGCCAGCAGCCCGACAGGGACCCTAAACATTCAGTACTTC. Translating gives CASSPTGTLNIQYF.

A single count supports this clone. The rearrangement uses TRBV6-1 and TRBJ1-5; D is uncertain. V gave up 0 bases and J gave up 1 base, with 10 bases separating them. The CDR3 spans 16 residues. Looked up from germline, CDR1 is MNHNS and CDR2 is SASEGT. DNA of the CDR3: TGTGCCAGCAGTGAAGCGTCGGCCTCCAGCAATCAGCCCCAGCATTTT. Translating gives CASSEASASSNQPQHF.

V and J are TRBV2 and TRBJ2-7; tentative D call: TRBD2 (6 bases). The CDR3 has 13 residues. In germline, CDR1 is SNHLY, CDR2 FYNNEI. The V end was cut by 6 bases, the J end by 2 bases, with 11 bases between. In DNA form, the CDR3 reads TGTGCCAGCAGGGAGGGACGGGCCTACGAGCAGTACTTC. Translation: CASREGRAYEQYF.

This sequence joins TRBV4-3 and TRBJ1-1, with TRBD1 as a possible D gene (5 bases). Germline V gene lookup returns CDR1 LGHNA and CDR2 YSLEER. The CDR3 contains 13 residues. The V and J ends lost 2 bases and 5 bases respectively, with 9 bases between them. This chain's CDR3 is CASSQQGATEAFF. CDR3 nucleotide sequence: TGCGCCAGCAGCCAACAAGGGGCGACTGAAGCTTTCTTT.

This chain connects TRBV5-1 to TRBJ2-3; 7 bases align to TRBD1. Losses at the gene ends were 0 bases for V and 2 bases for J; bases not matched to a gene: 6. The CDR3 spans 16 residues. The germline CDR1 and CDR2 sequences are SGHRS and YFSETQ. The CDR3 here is CASSLADRVLTDTQYF. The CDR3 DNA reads TGCGCCAGCAGCTTGGCCGACAGGGTCCTCACAGATACGCAGTATTTT.

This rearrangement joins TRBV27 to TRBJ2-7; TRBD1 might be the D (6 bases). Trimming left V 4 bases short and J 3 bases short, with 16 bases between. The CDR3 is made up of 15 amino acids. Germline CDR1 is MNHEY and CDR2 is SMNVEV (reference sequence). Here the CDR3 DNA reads TGTGCCAGCAGTTCAGACGCGGACAGACTCTACGAGCAGTACTTC. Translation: CASSSDADRLYEQYF.

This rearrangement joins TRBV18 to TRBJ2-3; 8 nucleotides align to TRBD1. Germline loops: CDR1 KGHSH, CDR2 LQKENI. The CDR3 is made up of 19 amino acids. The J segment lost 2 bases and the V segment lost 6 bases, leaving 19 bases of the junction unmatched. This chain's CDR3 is CASSLYTGGSIGVTDTQYF. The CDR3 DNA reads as TGTGCCAGCTCCCTATACACAGGGGGATCGATAGGAGTCACAGATACGCAGTATTTT.

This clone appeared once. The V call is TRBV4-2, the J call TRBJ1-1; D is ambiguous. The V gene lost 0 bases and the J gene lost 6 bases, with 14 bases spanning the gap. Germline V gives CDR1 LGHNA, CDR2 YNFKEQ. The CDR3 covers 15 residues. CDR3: CASSQEEGVRPEAFF. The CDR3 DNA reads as TGTGCCAGCAGCCAAGAGGAGGGAGTAAGGCCTGAAGCTTTCTTT.

For the CDR3, the DNA is TGTGCCAGCAGCACCCCGGTAGGTGACTACGAGCAGTACTTC. Protein product: CASSTPVGDYEQYF. V gene TRBV5-4 combines with J gene TRBJ2-7; no reliable D call. CDR3 length: 14 residues. Germline V gene sequence: CDR1 SGHNT, CDR2 YYREEE (reference sequence). The ends were cut back, 4 bases at V and 3 bases at J, with 14 bases in the middle.

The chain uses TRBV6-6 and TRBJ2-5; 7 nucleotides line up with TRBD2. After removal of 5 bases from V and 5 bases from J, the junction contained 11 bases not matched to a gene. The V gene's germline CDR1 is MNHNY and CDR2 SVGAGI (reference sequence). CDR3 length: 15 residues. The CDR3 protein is CASSTRLAGVETQYF. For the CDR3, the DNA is TGTGCCAGCAGTACCCGACTAGCCGGGGTGGAGACCCAGTACTTC.

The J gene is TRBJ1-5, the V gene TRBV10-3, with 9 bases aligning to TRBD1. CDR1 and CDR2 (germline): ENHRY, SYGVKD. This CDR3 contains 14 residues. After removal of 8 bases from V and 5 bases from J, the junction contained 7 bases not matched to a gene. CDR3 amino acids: CAISRTGVDQPQHF. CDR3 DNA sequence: TGTGCCATCTCCCGGACAGGGGTCGATCAGCCCCAGCATTTT.

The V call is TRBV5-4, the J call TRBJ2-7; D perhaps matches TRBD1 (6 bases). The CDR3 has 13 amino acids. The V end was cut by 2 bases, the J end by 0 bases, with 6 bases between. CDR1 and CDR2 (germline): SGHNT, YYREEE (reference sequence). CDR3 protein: CASSLQGSYEQYF. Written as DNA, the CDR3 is TGTGCCAGCAGCTTACAGGGCTCCTACGAGCAGTACTTC.

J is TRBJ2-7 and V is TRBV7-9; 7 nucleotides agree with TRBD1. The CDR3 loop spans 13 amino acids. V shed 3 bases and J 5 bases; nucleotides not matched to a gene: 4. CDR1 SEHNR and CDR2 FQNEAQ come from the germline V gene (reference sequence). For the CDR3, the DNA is TGTGCCAGCAGCTTCACAGGGGCCAACGAGCAGTACTTC. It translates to CASSFTGANEQYF. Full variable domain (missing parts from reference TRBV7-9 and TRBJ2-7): DTGVSQNPRHKITKRGQNVTFRCDPISEHNRLYWYRQTLGQGPEFLTYFQNEAQLEKSRLLSDRFSAERPKGSFSTLEIQRTEQGDSAMYLCASSFTGANEQYFGPGTRLTVT.

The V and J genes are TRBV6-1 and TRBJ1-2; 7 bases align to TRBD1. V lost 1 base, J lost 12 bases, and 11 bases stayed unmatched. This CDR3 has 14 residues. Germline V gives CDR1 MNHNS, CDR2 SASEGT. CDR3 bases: TGTGCCAGCAGTGAAGGAGGACAGGTGAAACCCAACACCTTC. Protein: CASSEGGQVKPNTF.

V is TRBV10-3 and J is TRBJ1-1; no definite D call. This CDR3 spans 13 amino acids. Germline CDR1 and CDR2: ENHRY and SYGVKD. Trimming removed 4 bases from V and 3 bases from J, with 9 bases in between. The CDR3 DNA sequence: TGTGCCATCAGTGTACGGGAGGACACTGAAGCTTTCTTT. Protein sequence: CAISVREDTEAFF.